This T cell receptor (beta chain) was recorded in a study of beta chain features in type 1 diabetes. This clone has only a few counts. No antigen is known for it. Study-level findings and limits: Across all four CD4+ subsets, people with type 1 diabetes showed modestly shorter TCRB CDR3s.

Cell sorting via CD45RO/CCR7/CD25/CD127/CD95/CD27 was performed to obtain CD4+ naive, central memory, regulatory and stem cell-like memory cells. Without exception, sorted populations had purity beyond 95%. The CDR3 sequence is 13 residues long. The V end lost 6 bases, the J end lost 1 base, and 9 bases lay between the germline ends. CDR1 and CDR2 (germline): MNHEY, SVGAGI. TCRB transcripts that were expressed got sequenced, as all of the isolated RNA had been reverse transcribed. Profiling relied on immunoSEQ multiplex PCR, and the TCRdb table lists in-frame clones only, not all of them. The sample has approximately 27,000 clones, roughly half seen once.

The sequencing input was stem cell memory CD4+ T cells from blood. This clonotype was sampled from a man in his thirties or forties with type 1 diabetes. V and J are TRBV6-5 and TRBJ1-2; D is uncertain. The CDR3 DNA follows: TGTGCCAGCAGCGACACGATTAACTATGGCTACACCTTC. Protein: CASSDTINYGYTF.